This T cell receptor (beta chain) was identified during a study of blood T cell repertoires in COVID-19. Study context: COVID-19 samples from acute and convalescent phases originated in the United States, Italy and Spain.

Per the original methods: How many nucleated cells were present was estimated from reference gene primer amplification. The data were produced by immunoSEQ multiplex PCR, yet TCRdb's version contains in-frame clones alone and is incomplete. D and trimming were read from the DNA, whereas the V and J calls and clone size are those reported in that table. The sample has just under 60,000 clones, about four fifths seen once. The Seattle site enrolled patients during active infection and followed them longitudinally. Trimming removed 1 base from V and 2 bases from J, with 14 bases in between. The CDR3 runs 16 residues. CDR1 is MGHRA, CDR2 YSYEKL, per germline.

The rearrangement uses TRBV4-1 and TRBJ2-5; perhaps TRBD1 as D (6 bases). This TCR was sampled from a man older than 75 with COVID-19, enrolled during active disease. The sample was peripheral blood. CDR3 sequence reads: CASSQGGTSGQETQYF. In nucleotides, the CDR3 is TGCGCCAGCAGCCAAGGAGGGACATCCGGACAAGAGACCCAGTACTTC.